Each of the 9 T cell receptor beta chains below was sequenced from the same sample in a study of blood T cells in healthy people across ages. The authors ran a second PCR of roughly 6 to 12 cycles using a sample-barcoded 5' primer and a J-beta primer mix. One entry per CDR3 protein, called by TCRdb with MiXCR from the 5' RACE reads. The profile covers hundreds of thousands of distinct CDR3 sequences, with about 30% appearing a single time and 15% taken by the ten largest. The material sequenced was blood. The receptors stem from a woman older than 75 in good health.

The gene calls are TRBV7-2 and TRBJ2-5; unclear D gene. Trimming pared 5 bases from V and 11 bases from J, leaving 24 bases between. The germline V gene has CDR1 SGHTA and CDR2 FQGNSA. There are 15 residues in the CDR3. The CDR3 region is CASSARAGDRLEQYF. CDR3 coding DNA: TGTGCCAGCAGCGCCCGGGCAGGTGATAGGTTGGAGCAGTACTTC.

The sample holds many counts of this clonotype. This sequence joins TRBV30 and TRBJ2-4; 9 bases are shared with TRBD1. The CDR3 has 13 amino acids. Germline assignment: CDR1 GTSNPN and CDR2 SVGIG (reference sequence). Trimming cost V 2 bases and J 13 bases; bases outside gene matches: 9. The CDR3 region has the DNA TGTGCCTGGAGTATGCAGCGACAGGGGGAGCAGTACTTC. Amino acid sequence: CAWSMQRQGEQYF.

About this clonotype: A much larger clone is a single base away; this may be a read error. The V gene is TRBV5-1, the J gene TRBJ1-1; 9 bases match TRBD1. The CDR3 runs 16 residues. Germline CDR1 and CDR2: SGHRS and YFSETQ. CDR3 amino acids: CASRPDRGESWTEASF. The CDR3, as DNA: TGCGCCAGCAGACCTGACAGGGGGGAAAGTTGGACTGAAGCTTCCTTT.

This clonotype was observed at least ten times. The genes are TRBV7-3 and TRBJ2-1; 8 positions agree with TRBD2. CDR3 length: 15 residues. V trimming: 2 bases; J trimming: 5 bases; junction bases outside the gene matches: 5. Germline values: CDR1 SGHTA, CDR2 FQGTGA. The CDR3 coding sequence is TGTGCCAGCAGCTTAGGGAGCGGGGGTAACAATGAGCAGTTCTTC. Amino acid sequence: CASSLGSGGNNEQFF. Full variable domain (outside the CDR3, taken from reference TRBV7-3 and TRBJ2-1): GAGVSQTPSNKVTEKGKYVELRCDPISGHTALYWYRQSLGQGPEFLIYFQGTGAADDSGLPNDRFFAVRPEGSVSTLKIQRTERGDSAVYLCASSLGSGGNNEQFFGPGTRLTVL.

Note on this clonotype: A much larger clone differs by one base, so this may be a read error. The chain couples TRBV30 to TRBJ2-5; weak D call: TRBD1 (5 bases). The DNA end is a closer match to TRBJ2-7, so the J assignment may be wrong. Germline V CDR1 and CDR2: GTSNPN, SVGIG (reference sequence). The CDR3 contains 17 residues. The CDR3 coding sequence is TGTGCCTGGAGTTCTTATACGACCCAGGGTAATTTACACGAGCAGTACTTC. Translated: CAWSSYTTQGNLHEQYF.

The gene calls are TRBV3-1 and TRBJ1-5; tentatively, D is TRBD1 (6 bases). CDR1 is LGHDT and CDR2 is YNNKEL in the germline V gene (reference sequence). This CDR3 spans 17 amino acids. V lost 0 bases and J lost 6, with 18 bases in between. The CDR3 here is CASSQDGGGRLVQPQHF. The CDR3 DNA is TGTGCCAGCAGCCAAGACGGGGGGGGGCGTTTGGTTCAGCCCCAGCATTTT.

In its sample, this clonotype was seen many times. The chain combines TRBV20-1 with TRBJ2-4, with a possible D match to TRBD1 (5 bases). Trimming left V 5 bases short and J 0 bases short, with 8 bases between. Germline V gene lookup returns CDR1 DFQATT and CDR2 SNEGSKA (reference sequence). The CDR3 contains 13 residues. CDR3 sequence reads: CSAYDRAKNIQYF. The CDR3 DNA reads TGCAGTGCTTATGACAGAGCCAAAAACATTCAGTACTTC.

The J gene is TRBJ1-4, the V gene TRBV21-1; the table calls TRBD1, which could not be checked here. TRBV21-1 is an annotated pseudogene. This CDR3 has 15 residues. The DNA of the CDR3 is TGTGCCAGCAGCAACCGGGACAGGACTAATGACAAACTGTTTTTT. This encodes CASSNRDRTNDKLFF.

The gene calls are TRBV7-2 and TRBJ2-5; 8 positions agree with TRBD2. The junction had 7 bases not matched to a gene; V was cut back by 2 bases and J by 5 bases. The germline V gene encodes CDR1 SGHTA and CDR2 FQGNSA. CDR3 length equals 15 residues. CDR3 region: CASSLIGTRKETQYF. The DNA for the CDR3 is TGTGCCAGCAGCTTAATCGGGACTAGGAAGGAGACCCAGTACTTC.